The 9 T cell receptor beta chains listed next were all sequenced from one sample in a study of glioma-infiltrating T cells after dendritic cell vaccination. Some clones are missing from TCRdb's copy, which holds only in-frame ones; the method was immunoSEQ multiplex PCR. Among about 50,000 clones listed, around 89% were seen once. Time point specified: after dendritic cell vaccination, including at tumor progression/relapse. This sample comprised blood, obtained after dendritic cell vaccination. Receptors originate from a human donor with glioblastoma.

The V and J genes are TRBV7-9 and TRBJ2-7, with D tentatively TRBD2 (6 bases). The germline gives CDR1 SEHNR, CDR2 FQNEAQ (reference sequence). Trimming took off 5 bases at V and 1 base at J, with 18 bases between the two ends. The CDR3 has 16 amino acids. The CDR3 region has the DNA TGTGCCAGCAGCCCCAGCGGGCAGGGAAAGTCCTACGAGCAGTACTTC. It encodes CASSPSGQGKSYEQYF.

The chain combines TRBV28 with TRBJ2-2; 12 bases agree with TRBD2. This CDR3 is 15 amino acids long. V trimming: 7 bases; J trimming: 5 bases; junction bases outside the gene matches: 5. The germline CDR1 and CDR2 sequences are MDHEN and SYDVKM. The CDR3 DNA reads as TGTGCCAGCAAAGTAACTAGCGGGAGGACCGGGGAGCTGTTTTTT. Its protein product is CASKVTSGRTGELFF.

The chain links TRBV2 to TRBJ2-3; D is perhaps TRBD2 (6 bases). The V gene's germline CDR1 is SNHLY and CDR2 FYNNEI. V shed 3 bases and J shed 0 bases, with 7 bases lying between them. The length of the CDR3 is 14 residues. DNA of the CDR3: TGTGCCAGCAGTGAGGGGACTAGCACAGATACGCAGTATTTT. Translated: CASSEGTSTDTQYF.

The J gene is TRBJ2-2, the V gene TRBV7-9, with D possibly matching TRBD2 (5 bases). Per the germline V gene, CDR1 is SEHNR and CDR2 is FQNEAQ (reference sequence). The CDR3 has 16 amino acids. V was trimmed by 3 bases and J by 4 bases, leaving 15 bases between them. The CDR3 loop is CASSFVGLASTGELFF. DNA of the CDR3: TGTGCCAGCAGCTTCGTTGGGCTAGCCAGCACCGGGGAGCTGTTTTTT.

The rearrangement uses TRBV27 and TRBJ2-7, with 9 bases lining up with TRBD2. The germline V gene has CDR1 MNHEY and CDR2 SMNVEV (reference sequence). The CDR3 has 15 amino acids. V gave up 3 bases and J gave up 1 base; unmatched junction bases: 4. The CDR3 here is CASSFKLAGSYEQYF. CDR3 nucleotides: TGTGCCAGCAGTTTCAAGCTAGCGGGATCCTACGAGCAGTACTTC.

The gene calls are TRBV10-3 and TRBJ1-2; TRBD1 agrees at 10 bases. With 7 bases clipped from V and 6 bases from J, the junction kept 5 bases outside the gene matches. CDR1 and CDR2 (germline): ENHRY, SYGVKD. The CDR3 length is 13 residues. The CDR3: CAIMYGTGDGYTF. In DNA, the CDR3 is TGTGCCATCATGTACGGGACAGGGGATGGCTACACCTTC.

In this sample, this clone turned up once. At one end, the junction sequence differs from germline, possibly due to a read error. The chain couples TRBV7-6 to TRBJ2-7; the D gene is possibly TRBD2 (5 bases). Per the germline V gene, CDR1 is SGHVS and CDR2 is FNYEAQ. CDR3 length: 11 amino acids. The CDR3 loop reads CASSPGGPYFF. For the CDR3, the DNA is TGTGCCAGCAGCCCAGGCGGGCCTTACTTCTTC.

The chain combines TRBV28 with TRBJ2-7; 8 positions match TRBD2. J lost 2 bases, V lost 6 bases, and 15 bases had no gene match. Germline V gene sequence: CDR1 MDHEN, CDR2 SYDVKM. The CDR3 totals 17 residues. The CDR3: CASSYSGGSGTPYEQYF. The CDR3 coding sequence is TGTGCCAGCAGCTACTCGGGTGGTAGCGGGACACCCTACGAGCAGTACTTC.

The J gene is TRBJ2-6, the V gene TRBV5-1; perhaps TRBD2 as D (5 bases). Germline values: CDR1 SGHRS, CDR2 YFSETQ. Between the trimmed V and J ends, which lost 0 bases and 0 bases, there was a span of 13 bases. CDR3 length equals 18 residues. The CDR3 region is CASSLVGVDSSGANVLTF. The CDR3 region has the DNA TGCGCCAGCAGCTTGGTCGGGGTAGATAGCTCTGGGGCCAACGTCCTGACTTTC.